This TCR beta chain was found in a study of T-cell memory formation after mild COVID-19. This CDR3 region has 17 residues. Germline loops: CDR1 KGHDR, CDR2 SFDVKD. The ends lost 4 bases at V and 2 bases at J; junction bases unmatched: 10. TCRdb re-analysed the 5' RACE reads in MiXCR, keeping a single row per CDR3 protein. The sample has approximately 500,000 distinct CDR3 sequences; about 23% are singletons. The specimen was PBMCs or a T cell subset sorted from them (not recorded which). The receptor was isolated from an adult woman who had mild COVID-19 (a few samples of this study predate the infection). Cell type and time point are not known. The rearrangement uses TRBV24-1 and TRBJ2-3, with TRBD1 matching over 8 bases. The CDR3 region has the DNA TGTGCCACCAGTGAAACGGGGACAGGCGATTCCACAGATACGCAGTATTTT. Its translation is CATSETGTGDSTDTQYF.